The rows below give T cell receptor beta chains drawn from one sample of a study of blood T cell repertoires in COVID-19. Using immunoSEQ multiplex PCR, the repertoire was profiled, and TCRdb retains in-frame clones only, with some absent. The sample has around 190,000 clones; roughly 80% are singletons. Sequencing was carried out using peripheral blood. These receptors came from a human donor in a cohort sampled during active COVID-19. Each CDR3 is given with its conserved first and last residue. D genes are given only for firm matches. Not all rows give a size; the values are once, few, many and, for expanded clones, a class.

J gene | D gene | clone size | V gene | CDR3 length | CDR3 DNA | CDR3 protein
TRBJ2-7 | TRBD1 | . | TRBV19 | 15 | TGTGCCAGTAGTATCGTCGCAGGGGGATCGTACGAGCAGTACTTC | CASSIVAGGSYEQYF
TRBJ2-2 | TRBD1 | . | TRBV28 | 13 | TGTGCCAGCAGTCGACAGGGAGTCGGGGAGCTGTTTTTT | CASSRQGVGELFF
TRBJ1-1 | . | once | TRBV28 | 13 | TGTGCCAGCCTCAGGCAGCAGAACACTGAAGCTTTCTTT | CASLRQQNTEAFF
TRBJ2-1 | . | . | TRBV4-2 | 17 | TGTGCCAGCAGCCAGACTCCGAGGGCGAGCTCCTACAATGAGCAGTTCTTC | CASSQTPRASSYNEQFF
TRBJ2-7 | . | . | TRBV7-9 | 12 | TGTGCCAGCAACGGAAGGGGTTACGAGCAGTACTTC | CASNGRGYEQYF
TRBJ2-7 | TRBD2 | . | TRBV28 | 16 | TGTGCCAGCAGAACGGGACTCATAAAGGGAGGGGACGAGCAGTACTTC | CASRTGLIKGGDEQYF
TRBJ1-3 | . | . | TRBV7-6 | 15 | TGTGCCAGCAGCTTAGAGGGACACCCGCAGGACACCATATATTTT | CASSLEGHPQDTIYF
TRBJ1-4 | TRBD1 | . | TRBV5-4 | 14 | TGTGCCAGCAGCCCGGACAGGGCTAATGAAAAACTGTTTTTT | CASSPDRANEKLFF
TRBJ2-7 | TRBD1 | . | TRBV7-9 | 15 | TGTGCCAGCAGCTCCCGACAGGGCGCATCCTACGAGCAGTACTTC | CASSSRQGASYEQYF
TRBJ1-4 | . | . | TRBV7-2 | 15 | TGTGCCAGCAGCTCCCTTATAAAGGCGGGGGAAAAACTGTTTTTT | CASSSLIKAGEKLFF
TRBJ2-7 | . | . | TRBV11-2 | 14 | TGTGCCAGCGCCTTGGGGGAGGGGGCCTACGAGCAGTACTTC | CASALGEGAYEQYF
TRBJ1-5 | . | . | TRBV6-2/TRBV6-3 | 15 | TGTGCCAGCAGTTACTCGACATCAGGCAATCAGCCCCAGCATTTT | CASSYSTSGNQPQHF
TRBJ2-5 | TRBD2 | . | TRBV5-6 | 16 | TGTGCCAGCAGCTGGGGCACTAGCGGGGGGGAAGAGACCCAGTACTTC | CASSWGTSGGEETQYF
TRBJ2-7 | TRBD1 | . | TRBV5-1 | 14 | TGCGCCAGCAGCCCGAGGACAGGGGCCTACGAGCAGTACTTC | CASSPRTGAYEQYF
TRBJ2-7 | . | . | TRBV15 | 15 | TGTGCCACCAGCGGGCGGACAGTTAGCTCCTACGAGCAGTACTTC | CATSGRTVSSYEQYF
TRBJ2-1 | . | . | TRBV5-1 | 16 | TGCGCCAGCAGCTTGGTGGCTAGCTCTTCCTACAATGAGCAGTTCTTC | CASSLVASSSYNEQFF
TRBJ1-3 | . | few | TRBV10-3 | 14 | TGTGCCATCAGTGAGTCACAGGATGGAAACACCATATATTTT | CAISESQDGNTIYF
TRBJ1-4 | . | . | TRBV19 | 15 | TGTGCCAGCCGGGGGCAAGGGAGGGGTAATGAAAAACTGTTTTTT | CASRGQGRGNEKLFF
TRBJ2-1 | . | once | TRBV4-3 | 15 | TGCGCCAGCAGAAGGACCCCCCTACAGGGCAATGAGCAGTTCTTC | CASRRTPLQGNEQFF
TRBJ1-6 | . | . | TRBV27 | 13 | TGTGCCAGCAGTTTAGATGGTAAACGGGCCCTCCACTTT | CASSLDGKRALHF
TRBJ1-5 | TRBD1 | . | TRBV28 | 15 | TGTGCCAGCAGTTTATCGACAGGGCTGGGTCAGCCCCAGCATTTT | CASSLSTGLGQPQHF
TRBJ1-1 | . | once | TRBV28 | 14 | TGTGCCAGCAGGATTAACAGGGTGAACACTGAAGCTTTCTTT | CASRINRVNTEAFF
TRBJ2-1 | TRBD2 | . | TRBV7-9 | 16 | TGTGCCAGCAGCTTAGTGGGCGGACTAGCACCTAATGAGCAGTTCTTC | CASSLVGGLAPNEQFF
TRBJ1-2 | . | . | TRBV2 | 12 | TGTGCCAGCAGCAGGGGAGAGGCTGGCTACACCTTC | CASSRGEAGYTF
TRBJ2-5 | . | . | TRBV18 | 16 | TGTGCCAGCTCACCGATTCAGGGCGCGTCCCAAGAGACCCAGTACTTC | CASSPIQGASQETQYF
TRBJ1-2 | TRBD1 | . | TRBV19 | 18 | TGTGCCAGTAGTGTACTTCCGGGACAGGGGTCTACTAACTATGGCTACACCTTC | CASSVLPGQGSTNYGYTF
TRBJ2-7 | TRBD2 | . | TRBV28 | 16 | TGTGCCACAGACTCCAAGGGACTAGCGGTTAACTACGAGCAGTACTTC | CATDSKGLAVNYEQYF
TRBJ1-1 | . | . | TRBV6-5 | 13 | TGTGCCAGCGGGAGCACCCTTTTCACTGAAGCTTTCTTT | CASGSTLFTEAFF
TRBJ2-3 | TRBD2 | . | TRBV29-1 | 17 | TGCAGCGTTAAGTTCAGGACTAGCGGGACGGGGACAGATACGCAGTATTTT | CSVKFRTSGTGTDTQYF
TRBJ1-1 | TRBD1 | . | TRBV5-1 | 15 | TGCGCCAGCAGCTCCGTGACAGGGATGAACACTGAAGCTTTCTTT | CASSSVTGMNTEAFF
TRBJ1-1 | TRBD1 | once | TRBV6-5 | 13 | TGTGCCAGCAGTTACTCGCCGGGACAGGAAGCTTTCTTT | CASSYSPGQEAFF
TRBJ1-5 | . | once | TRBV28 | 12 | TGTGCCAGCAGTTTTAACAATCAGCCCCAGCATTTT | CASSFNNQPQHF
TRBJ1-5 | . | . | TRBV4-1 | 16 | TGCGCCAGCAGCCCCCAGCCCGGGTCGGGCAATCAGCCCCAGCATTTT | CASSPQPGSGNQPQHF
TRBJ2-7 | TRBD2 | . | TRBV13 | 13 | TGTGCCAGCAGGGCCCAGGGAGGGGACGAGCAGTACTTC | CASRAQGGDEQYF
TRBJ2-2 | . | . | TRBV11-2 | 15 | TGTGCCAGCAGCTTAGATCGTAGTTCTAGCGGGGAGCTGTTTTTT | CASSLDRSSSGELFF
TRBJ1-1 | . | . | TRBV6-5 | 15 | TGTGCCAGCAGTTACTCGACTACAGGGAGGGCTGAAGCTTTCTTT | CASSYSTTGRAEAFF
TRBJ2-3 | . | . | TRBV5-8 | 14 | TGTGCCAGCAGCTTGGTTATGCGAGGGGATACGCAGTATTTT | CASSLVMRGDTQYF
TRBJ2-7 | TRBD1 | . | TRBV19 | 15 | TGTGCCAGTAGTATCACCCGGGACAGCTCCTACGAGCAGTACTTC | CASSITRDSSYEQYF
TRBJ2-7 | . | . | TRBV5-4 | 13 | TGTGCCAGCAGCTTACAGGGACGGGACGAGCAGTACTTC | CASSLQGRDEQYF
TRBJ2-7 | . | . | TRBV5-6 | 14 | TGTGCCAGCAGCTTGGGGGGCGATACCTACGAGCAGTACTTC | CASSLGGDTYEQYF
TRBJ2-7 | TRBD1 | . | TRBV27 | 15 | TGTGCCAGCAGTGTATCCGGGACAGGTTACTACGAGCAGTACTTC | CASSVSGTGYYEQYF
TRBJ2-5 | TRBD2 | . | TRBV6-1 | 14 | TGTGCCAGCAGTGAGCGGGGGGGCCAAGAGACCCAGTACTTC | CASSERGGQETQYF
TRBJ2-5 | . | . | TRBV21-1 | 17 | TGTGCCAGCAGCAACCCTACAGGGGATGATGGCCAAGAGACCCAGTACTTC | CASSNPTGDDGQETQYF